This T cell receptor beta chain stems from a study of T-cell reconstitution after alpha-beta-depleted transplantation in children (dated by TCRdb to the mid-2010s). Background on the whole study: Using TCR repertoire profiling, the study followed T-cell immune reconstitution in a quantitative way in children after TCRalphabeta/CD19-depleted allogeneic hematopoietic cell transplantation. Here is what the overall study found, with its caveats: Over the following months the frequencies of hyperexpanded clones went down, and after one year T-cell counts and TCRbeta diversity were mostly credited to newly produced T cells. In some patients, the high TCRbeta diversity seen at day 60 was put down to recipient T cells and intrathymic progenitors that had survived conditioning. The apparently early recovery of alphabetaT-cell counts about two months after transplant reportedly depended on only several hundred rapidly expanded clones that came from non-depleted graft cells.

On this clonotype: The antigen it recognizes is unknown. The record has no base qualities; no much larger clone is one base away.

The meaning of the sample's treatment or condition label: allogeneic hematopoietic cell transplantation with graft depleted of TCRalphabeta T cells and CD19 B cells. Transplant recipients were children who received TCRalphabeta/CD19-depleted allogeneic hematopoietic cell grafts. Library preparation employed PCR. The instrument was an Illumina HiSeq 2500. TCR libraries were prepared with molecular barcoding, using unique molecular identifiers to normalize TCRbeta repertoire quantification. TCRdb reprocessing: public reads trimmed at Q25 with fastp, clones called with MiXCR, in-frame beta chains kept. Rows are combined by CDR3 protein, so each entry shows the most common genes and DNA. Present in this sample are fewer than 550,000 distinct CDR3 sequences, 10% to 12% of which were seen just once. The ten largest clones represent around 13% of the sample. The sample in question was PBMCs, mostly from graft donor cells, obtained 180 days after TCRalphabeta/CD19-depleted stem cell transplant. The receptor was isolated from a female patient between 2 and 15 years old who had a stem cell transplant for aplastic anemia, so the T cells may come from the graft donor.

The CDR3 protein sequence reads: CASSLWAENEQFF. The DNA sequence reads TGTGCCAGCAGCCTCTGGGCTGAGAATGAGCAGTTCTTC. The chain uses TRBV11-3 and TRBJ2-1; no D gene call is confident. The CDR3 runs 13 amino acids, cysteine and phenylalanine included. CDR3 DNA is the only sequence kept; it has 39 bases, read in frame from the first base. The V end loses 5 bases and the J end loses 7 bases, and a stretch of 12 bases separates them. From the germline V gene, CDR1 is SGHNT and CDR2 is YENEEA. This CDR3, with the reference TRBV11-3 and TRBJ2-1 proteins standing in past its ends, gives the full variable domain EAGVVQSPRYKIIEKKQPVAFWCNPISGHNTLYWYLQNLGQGPELLIRYENEEAVDDSQLPKDRFSAERLKGVDSTLKIQPAELGDSAVYLCASSLWAENEQFFGPGTRLTVL.